This is a list of T cell receptor beta chains from one sample in a study of blood T cells in healthy people across ages. MiXCR was run by TCRdb on the 5' RACE reads, yielding one entry per CDR3 protein. The sample yields 1.5 million to 2 million distinct CDR3 sequences, roughly 30% seen once. The sample was blood. These receptor sequences come from a woman in her 30s in good health. Both conserved end residues are part of each CDR3. The order of the fields is D gene, V gene, J gene, clone size, CDR3 DNA, CDR3 protein. D genes are given only for firm matches. Where a row states a size, it is once, few, many or the class of an expanded clone; other rows omit it.

>TRBD1|TRBV28|TRBJ1-5|few
TGTGCCAGCAGTTCGACAGGGGAGAATCAGCCCCAGCATTTT
CASSSTGENQPQHF
>TRBD2|TRBV5-1|TRBJ2-5|few
TGCGCCAGCAGCTTGGCCCAGGGACGGGAGGTAGCGCAGTACTTC
CASSLAQGREVAQYF
>.|TRBV5-1|TRBJ2-3|few
TGCGCCAGCAGCTCACTGACAGAGCCAGATACGCAGTATTTT
CASSSLTEPDTQYF
>.|TRBV30|TRBJ1-2|few
TGTGCCTGGAGTCCCGCTCAGGGCTACACCTTC
CAWSPAQGYTF
>.|TRBV6-1|TRBJ1-6|.
TGTGCCAGCAGCCTCACTTTCAAACTCGATGGTTCACCCCTCCACTTT
CASSLTFKLDGSPLHF
>TRBD1|TRBV20-1|TRBJ2-7|few
TGCAGTGCCAGTGGGACAGGGCCCTACGAGCAGTACTTC
CSASGTGPYEQYF
>.|TRBV3-1|TRBJ2-1|many
TGTGCCAGCAGCCGTTCGGGAGCAGGGGCCAATGAGCAGTTCTTC
CASSRSGAGANEQFF
>.|TRBV6-1|TRBJ1-5|.
TGTGCCGGCTCTGGGGGTAGCAATCAGCCCCAGCATTTT
CAGSGGSNQPQHF
>TRBD1|TRBV7-9|TRBJ2-3|.
TGTGCCAGCAGCCTATCTGGGACAGGGTTCACAGATACGCAGTATTTT
CASSLSGTGFTDTQYF
>.|TRBV4-2|TRBJ1-2|.
TGTGTCAGCAGCCAAGACGGGTCATTAGATGGCTACACCTTC
CVSSQDGSLDGYTF